The 4 T cell receptor beta chains below come from one sample, sequenced in a study of blood T cell repertoires in COVID-19. Clones were read by immunoSEQ multiplex PCR, and TCRdb kept only the in-frame ones, dropping some. The table has around 140,000 clones, more than 65% seen once. Specimen: peripheral blood. The receptors come from a man aged 55 to 70 with active or convalescent COVID-19.

The chain is built from TRBV29-1 and TRBJ2-2, with TRBD2 matching over 7 bases. Unmatched junction bases numbered 8, after V lost 7 bases and J lost 6 bases. Germline V gives CDR1 SQVTM, CDR2 ANQGSEA. This CDR3 has 13 residues. CDR3 DNA: TGCAGCGGCGGACTAGGGTTTGCCGGGGAGCTGTTTTTT. Residues: CSGGLGFAGELFF.

The gene calls are TRBV29-1 and TRBJ1-1; TRBD1 aligns across 7 bases. The V and J ends lost 3 bases and 12 bases, in that order; junction bases with no gene match: 7. CDR3 size: 11 residues. Germline CDR1 is SQVTM and CDR2 is ANQGSEA. The CDR3 loop reads CSVDRGSESFF. The CDR3, as DNA: TGCAGCGTTGACAGGGGGTCTGAGTCTTTCTTT.

The gene calls are TRBV7-6 and TRBJ1-1; TRBD1 matches at 8 bases. The CDR3 sequence is 15 residues long. The V gene's germline CDR1 is SGHVS and CDR2 FNYEAQ. V lost 5 bases and J lost 5; bases outside the gene matches: 10. For the CDR3, the DNA is TGTGCCAGCAGCCCCACAGGGGGGATGGGGACTGAAGCTTTCTTT. It specifies CASSPTGGMGTEAFF.

This chain uses TRBV5-5 with TRBJ1-1; possibly TRBD1 for D (5 bases). This CDR3 region has 14 residues. Germline loops: CDR1 SGHKS, CDR2 YYEKEE (reference sequence). V was cut by 1 base and J by 5 bases, with 12 bases left in between. The DNA for the CDR3 is TGTGCCAGCAGCTTGTGGGGCGCTCGGACTGAAGCTTTCTTT. This translates into CASSLWGARTEAFF.